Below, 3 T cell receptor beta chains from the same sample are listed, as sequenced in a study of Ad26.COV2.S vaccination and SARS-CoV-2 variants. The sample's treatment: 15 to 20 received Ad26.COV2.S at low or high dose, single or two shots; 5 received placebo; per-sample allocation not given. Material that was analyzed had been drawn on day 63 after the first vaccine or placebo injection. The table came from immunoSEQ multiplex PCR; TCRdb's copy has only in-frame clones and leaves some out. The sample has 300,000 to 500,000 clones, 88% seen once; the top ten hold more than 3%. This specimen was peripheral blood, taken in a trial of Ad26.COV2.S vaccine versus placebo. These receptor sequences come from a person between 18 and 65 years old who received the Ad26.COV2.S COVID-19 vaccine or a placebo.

The CDR3 DNA follows: TGTGCCAGCCATGGAGGGAATGGCTACACCTTC. Protein product: CASHGGNGYTF. The genes are TRBV6-5 and TRBJ1-2, with D unresolved. The CDR3 is 11 residues long. Germline V CDR1 and CDR2: MNHEY, SVGAGI. V was cut by 8 bases and J by 6 bases, with 10 bases left in between.

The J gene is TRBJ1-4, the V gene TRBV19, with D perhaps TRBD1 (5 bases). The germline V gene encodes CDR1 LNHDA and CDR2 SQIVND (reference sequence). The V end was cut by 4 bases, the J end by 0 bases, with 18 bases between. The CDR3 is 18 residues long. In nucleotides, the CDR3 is TGTGCCAGTAGTAGTATAAGGCGGAGAGGGGCAACTAATGAAAAACTGTTTTTT. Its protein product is CASSSIRRRGATNEKLFF. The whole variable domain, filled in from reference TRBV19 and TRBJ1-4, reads DGGITQSPKYLFRKEGQNVTLSCEQNLNHDAMYWYRQDPGQGLRLIYYSQIVNDFQKGDIAEGYSVSREKKESFPLTVTSAQKNPTAFYLCASSSIRRRGATNEKLFFGSGTQLSVL.

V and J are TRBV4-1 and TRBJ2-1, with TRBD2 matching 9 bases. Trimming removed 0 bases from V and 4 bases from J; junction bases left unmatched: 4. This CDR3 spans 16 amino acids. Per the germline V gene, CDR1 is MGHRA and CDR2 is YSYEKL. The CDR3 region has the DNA TGCGCCAGCAGCCAAGACCGCGGGGGGGCTTACAATGAGCAGTTCTTC. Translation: CASSQDRGGAYNEQFF.